The sequence of this T cell receptor (beta chain) was determined in a study of cytomegalovirus exposure and HLA in healthy donors. Both 60 Vbeta primers and 13 Jbeta primers went into the PCR. Sequenced by immunoSEQ multiplex PCR; TCRdb stores in-frame clones only, minus some. This table holds 100,000 to 150,000 clones, around three quarters found once. V shed 4 bases and J 1 base; nucleotides not matched to a gene: 7. The CDR3 runs to 15 residues. CDR1 is SGHRS, CDR2 YFSETQ, per germline. This clonotype originated in a woman aged 40 to 50 in good health and CMV-seronegative. The chain employs TRBV5-1 and TRBJ2-5; 7 nucleotides align to TRBD2. Sequencing input: PBMCs. CDR3 region: CASSGEGYTQETQYF. The CDR3 nucleotides are TGCGCCAGCAGCGGGGAGGGTTATACCCAAGAGACCCAGTACTTC.